This TCR beta chain is from a study of cytomegalovirus exposure and HLA in healthy donors. The study, taken as a whole, reports: High sensitivity and specificity were reportedly achieved when the classifier diagnosed cytomegalovirus status. In vitro checks showed that a few CMV-associated chains really do target CMV antigens.

A remark on this clone: The target antigen is unknown.

V lost 2 bases and J lost 3, with 8 bases in between. The CDR3 is made up of 15 amino acids. The germline V gene has CDR1 SNHLY and CDR2 FYNNEI. Data came from immunoSEQ multiplex PCR; TCRdb stores just in-frame clones and leaves some out. The sample yields around 240,000 clones, roughly 90% seen once. Material for sequencing was PBMCs. This sequence was found in a woman aged 18-29 years in good health and CMV-seronegative. This sequence joins TRBV2 and TRBJ1-6, with D perhaps TRBD1 (5 bases). The CDR3 spells CASSEPRVYNSPLHF. In DNA form, the CDR3 reads TGTGCCAGCAGTGAACCCAGGGTCTATAATTCACCCCTCCACTTT.